The next 12 T cell receptor beta chains were all read from a single sample in a study of cytomegalovirus exposure and HLA in healthy donors. The data were produced by immunoSEQ multiplex PCR, yet TCRdb's version contains in-frame clones alone and is incomplete. The sample holds some 120,000 clones; 88% are singletons and the top ten take roughly 1.4%. The material sequenced was PBMCs. The source of these receptors is a man aged 25-40 years in good health and CMV-seronegative.

The count of this clone is one. The chain links TRBV4-1 to TRBJ2-1; D is unresolved. Germline V CDR1 and CDR2: MGHRA, YSYEKL. This CDR3 has 14 amino acids. V was pared by 0 bases and J by 4 bases, with 7 bases between. CDR3 DNA: TGCGCCAGCAGCCAAGAGGGCCTATACAATGAGCAGTTCTTC. Protein sequence: CASSQEGLYNEQFF.

The J gene is TRBJ2-1, the V gene TRBV5-4; D is perhaps TRBD2 (5 bases). The V end was cut by 3 bases, the J end by 8 bases, with 15 bases between. The CDR3 runs 14 residues. CDR1 is SGHNT, CDR2 YYREEE, per germline (reference sequence). The CDR3 region has the DNA TGTGCCAGCAGCTGGGAGCGCGACTGGGATGAGCAGTTCTTC. Protein sequence: CASSWERDWDEQFF. Using reference TRBV5-4 and TRBJ2-1 for the parts outside the CDR3, the full variable domain is ETGVTQSPTHLIKTRGQQVTLRCSSQSGHNTVSWYQQALGQGPQFIFQYYREEENGRGNFPPRFSGLQFPNYSSELNVNALELDDSALYLCASSWERDWDEQFFGPGTRLTVL.

As DNA, the CDR3 is TGTGCCAGCAGTGGCAGTCGGAGGGATACGCAGTATTTT. Its protein is CASSGSRRDTQYF. The chain is built from TRBV27 and TRBJ2-3, with a tentative D call TRBD2 (5 bases). Germline V gives CDR1 MNHEY, CDR2 SMNVEV (reference sequence). This CDR3 region has 13 residues. The germline V and J ends were trimmed by 5 bases and 6 bases, with 12 bases remaining between them.

The rearrangement links TRBV30 to TRBJ2-3, with TRBD2 matching 8 bases. This CDR3 spans 13 amino acids. Germline CDR1 reads GTSNPN; CDR2 reads SVGIG (reference sequence). V was clipped by 4 bases and J by 5 bases; unmatched bases: 5. The CDR3 nucleotides are TGTGCCTGGACCGGGACTAGTCGAGATACGCAGTATTTT. This sequence encodes CAWTGTSRDTQYF. Supplemented by reference TRBV30 and TRBJ2-3, the full variable domain reads SQTIHQWPATLVQPVGSPLSLECTVEGTSNPNLYWYRQAAGRGLQLLFYSVGIGQISSEVPQNLSASRPQDRQFILSSKKLLLSDSGFYLCAWTGTSRDTQYFGPGTRLTVL.

The chain uses TRBV19 and TRBJ2-1, with D tentatively TRBD2 (6 bases). The CDR3 runs to 13 residues. Trimming pared 9 bases from V and 2 bases from J, leaving 11 bases between. Germline assignment: CDR1 LNHDA and CDR2 SQIVND (reference sequence). This CDR3 reads CASGGAAYNEQFF. In nucleotides, the CDR3 is TGTGCCAGCGGAGGGGCGGCCTACAATGAGCAGTTCTTC.

V is TRBV9 and J is TRBJ1-1; D perhaps matches TRBD1 (6 bases). The CDR3 sequence is 12 residues long. Germline V lookup: CDR1 SGDLS, CDR2 YYNGEE. Trimming stripped 4 bases from V and 4 bases from J, with 8 bases between. This CDR3 is CASSRGGTEAFF. As DNA, the CDR3 is TGTGCCAGCAGCCGAGGGGGCACTGAAGCTTTCTTT. Variable domain in full (rest from reference TRBV9 and TRBJ1-1): DSGVTQTPKHLITATGQRVTLRCSPRSGDLSVYWYQQSLDQGLQFLIQYYNGEERAKGNILERFSAQQFPDLHSELNLSSLELGDSALYFCASSRGGTEAFFGQGTRLTVV.

The V call is TRBV10-3, the J call TRBJ1-4; TRBD1 aligns across 8 bases. The CDR3 loop spans 15 amino acids. CDR1 and CDR2 (germline): ENHRY, SYGVKD. The J segment lost 3 bases and the V segment lost 3 bases, leaving 3 bases of the junction unmatched. This CDR3 is CAISDSQGANEKLFF. CDR3 bases: TGTGCCATCAGTGACTCACAGGGGGCTAATGAAAAACTGTTTTTT.

A single count supports this clone. V gene TRBV27 combines with J gene TRBJ1-6, with a tentative D call TRBD1 (5 bases). The germline V gene encodes CDR1 MNHEY and CDR2 SMNVEV (reference sequence). Trimming took off 2 bases at V and 7 bases at J, with 15 bases between the two ends. The CDR3 loop spans 16 amino acids. CDR3: CASSLVVDSLNSPLHF. The CDR3 DNA is TGTGCCAGCAGTTTAGTCGTAGACAGCTTAAATTCACCCCTCCACTTT.

The V gene is TRBV29-1, the J gene TRBJ1-5, with D hard to call. Germline-derived CDR1 and CDR2 are SQVTM and ANQGSEA. CDR3 size: 13 residues. V was cut by 4 bases and J by 5 bases, with 12 bases left in between. The CDR3 loop reads CSVGLSRDQPQHF. Written as DNA, the CDR3 is TGCAGCGTTGGTCTATCGAGGGATCAGCCCCAGCATTTT.

This clone was observed a single time. The chain couples TRBV29-1 to TRBJ2-6; D unclear. CDR1 is SQVTM, CDR2 ANQGSEA, per germline. The germline V and J ends were trimmed by 5 bases and 4 bases, with 9 bases remaining between them. This CDR3 comprises 13 residues. The CDR3 region has the DNA TGCAGCGTTAGCCACGCCGGGGCCAACGTCCTGACTTTC. Its translation: CSVSHAGANVLTF.

The chain's CDR3 is CASSPGTSGRAVKYF. The CDR3 DNA is TGTGCCAGCAGCCCCGGGACTAGCGGGAGGGCCGTGAAGTACTTC. The V and J genes are TRBV11-2 and TRBJ2-7, with 16 bases fitting TRBD2. This CDR3 region has 15 residues. V dropped 5 bases and J dropped 11; count of bases not matched to a gene: 9. CDR1 and CDR2 from the germline V gene are SGHAT and FQNNGV.

The V gene is TRBV7-6, the J gene TRBJ2-5; possible D gene TRBD2, 5 bases. This CDR3 is 14 amino acids long. CDR1 SGHVS and CDR2 FNYEAQ come from the germline V gene. Between the trimmed V and J ends, which lost 1 base and 5 bases, there was a span of 11 bases. CDR3 in amino acids: CASSLVSSLETQYF. The CDR3 region has the DNA TGTGCCAGCAGCTTAGTGTCTAGCTTGGAGACCCAGTACTTC.